Given below is one T cell receptor beta chain in context. This receptor's antigen is unknown. No much larger clone exists at a distance of one base, and base qualities are not known. The entry originates in a study of blood T cell repertoires in COVID-19 (dated by TCRdb to about 2020). Background on the whole study: Collaborator samples came from the United States, Italy and Spain and covered acute and convalescent phases of COVID-19. The material from the prospective study consisted of cDNA or gDNA derived from T cells, B-cell-depleted T cells, or PBMCs. The dataset comprised deeply sampled blood TCRbeta repertoires from subjects exposed to, actively infected with, or recovered from COVID-19. A freely available public database, intended as a resource for researchers studying the immune response to SARS-CoV-2, is where the repertoires were released. Samples were obtained from the ongoing ImmuneRACE study (first 160 participants) and from some 1,300 subjects provided by 6 global collaborators. Sample metadata almost always included a de-identified subject ID, COVID-19 status, age in years and sex. Where available, HLA class I and class II types were taken from metadata supplied by the sample provider and were not determined by assay-based typing. Study-wide findings and limitations: The amount of clinical and demographic metadata varied by source and participant and was provided uncurated.

TCRbeta CDR3 regions were amplified from genomic DNA by means of the immunoSEQ Assay, a bias-controlled multiplex PCR. Under the source paper's analysis protocol: Nucleated cell counts per sample were estimated from amplification of reference gene primers within the assay. To quantify the absolute abundance of each unique TCRbeta CDR3 rearrangement, sequence reads were collapsed and filtered. For each sample, productive Simpson clonality was calculated as the square root of Simpson's diversity index over productive rearrangements. This is the immuneACCESS table as TCRdb keeps it, with only in-frame sequences that have V and J called. A part of the clones is gone; compared with another copy, unresolved V genes explain less than half, and the rest is unexplained. For V, J and clone size, that table is used; D and trimming come from the DNA. Within this sample are 120,000 to 150,000 clones, with approximately 91% of them counted one time only. Of the sample, about 2.3% falls within the top ten clones.

The CDR3 starts with the cysteine, ends with the phenylalanine, and has 15 residues. Just the 45-base CDR3 DNA is kept, in frame starting at base 1. Ends trimmed: V by 2 bases, J by 5 bases; bases unmatched to a gene: 8. Taken from the germline V gene, the CDR1 and CDR2 loops are ENHRY and SYGVKD. Whole blood was collected in K2EDTA tubes by collaborating institutions according to the institutions' own protocols. Collaborator samples were shipped for TCRbeta analysis as frozen whole blood, isolated PBMCs, or DNA extracted from either sample type. The sequence was collected from a human donor in a cohort sampled during active COVID-19. The V gene is TRBV10-3 and the J gene is TRBJ1-1; 7 of the junction bases match TRBD1. The sequenced sample consisted of peripheral blood. The CDR3 has the sequence CAISEPGGTRTEAFF. Read as DNA, the sequence is TGTGCCATCAGTGAGCCAGGGGGAACTAGAACTGAAGCTTTCTTT.